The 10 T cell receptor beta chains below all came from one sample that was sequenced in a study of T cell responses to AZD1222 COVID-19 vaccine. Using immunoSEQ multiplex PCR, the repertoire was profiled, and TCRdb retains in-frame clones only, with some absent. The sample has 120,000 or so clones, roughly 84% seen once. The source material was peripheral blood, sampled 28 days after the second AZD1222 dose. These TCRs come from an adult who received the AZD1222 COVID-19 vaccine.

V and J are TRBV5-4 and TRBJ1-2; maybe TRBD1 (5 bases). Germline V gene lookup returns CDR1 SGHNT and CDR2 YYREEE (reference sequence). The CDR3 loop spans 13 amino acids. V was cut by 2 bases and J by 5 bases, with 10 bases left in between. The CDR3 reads CASSFRGEYGYTF. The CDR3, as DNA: TGTGCCAGCAGCTTCCGGGGGGAATATGGCTACACCTTC.

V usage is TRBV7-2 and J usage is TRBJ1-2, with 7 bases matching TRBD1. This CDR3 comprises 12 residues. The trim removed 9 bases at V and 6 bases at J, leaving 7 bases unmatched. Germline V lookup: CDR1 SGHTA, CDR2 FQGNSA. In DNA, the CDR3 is TGTGCCAGTAACCGGGACAGACATGGCTACACCTTC. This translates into CASNRDRHGYTF. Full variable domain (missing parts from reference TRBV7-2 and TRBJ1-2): GAGVSQSPSNKVTEKGKDVELRCDPISGHTALYWYRQSLGQGLEFLIYFQGNSAPDKSGLPSDRFSAERTGGSVSTLTIQRTQQEDSAVYLCASNRDRHGYTFGSGTRLTVV.

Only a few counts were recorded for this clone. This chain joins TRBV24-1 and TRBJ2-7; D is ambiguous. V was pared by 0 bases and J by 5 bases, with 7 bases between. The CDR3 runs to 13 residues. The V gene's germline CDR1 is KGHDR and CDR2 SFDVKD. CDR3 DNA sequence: TGTGCCACCAGTGATTTGCTTAACAACGAGCAGTACTTC. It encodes CATSDLLNNEQYF.

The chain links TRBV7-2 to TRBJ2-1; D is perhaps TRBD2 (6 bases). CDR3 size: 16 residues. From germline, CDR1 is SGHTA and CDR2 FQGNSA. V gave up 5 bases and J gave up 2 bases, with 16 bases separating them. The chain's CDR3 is CASSPKGGAPYNEQFF. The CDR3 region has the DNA TGTGCCAGCAGCCCTAAAGGCGGGGCTCCCTACAATGAGCAGTTCTTC.

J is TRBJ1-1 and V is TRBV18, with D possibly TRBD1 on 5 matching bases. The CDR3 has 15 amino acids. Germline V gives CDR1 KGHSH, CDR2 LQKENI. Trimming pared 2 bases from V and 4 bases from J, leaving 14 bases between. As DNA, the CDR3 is TGTGCCAGCTCACCAAAGGTAGGGGAGGGCACTGAAGCTTTCTTT. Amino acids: CASSPKVGEGTEAFF.

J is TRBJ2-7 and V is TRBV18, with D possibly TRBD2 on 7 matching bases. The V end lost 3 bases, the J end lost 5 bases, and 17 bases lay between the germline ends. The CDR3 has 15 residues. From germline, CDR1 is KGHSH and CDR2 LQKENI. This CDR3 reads CASSPSRGGRDEQYF. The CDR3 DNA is TGTGCCAGCTCACCTTCCAGGGGAGGGCGCGACGAGCAGTACTTC.

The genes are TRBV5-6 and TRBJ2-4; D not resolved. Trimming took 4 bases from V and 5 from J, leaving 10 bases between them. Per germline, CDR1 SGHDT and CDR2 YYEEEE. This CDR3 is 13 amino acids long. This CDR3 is CASSLNIQNIQYF. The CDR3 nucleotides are TGTGCCAGCAGCCTTAACATCCAAAACATTCAGTACTTC.

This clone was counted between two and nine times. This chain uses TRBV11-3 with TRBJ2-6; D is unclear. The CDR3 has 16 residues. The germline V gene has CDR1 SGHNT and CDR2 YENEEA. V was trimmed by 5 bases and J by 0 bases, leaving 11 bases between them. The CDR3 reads CASSPSHSSGANVLTF. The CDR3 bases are TGTGCCAGCAGCCCAAGTCACAGCTCTGGGGCCAACGTCCTGACTTTC.

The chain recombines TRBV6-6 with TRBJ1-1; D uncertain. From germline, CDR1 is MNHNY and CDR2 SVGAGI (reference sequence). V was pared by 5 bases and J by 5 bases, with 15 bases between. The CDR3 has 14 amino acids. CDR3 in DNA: TGTGCCAGCAGTCCCATGGGATCGGTGACTGAAGCTTTCTTT. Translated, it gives CASSPMGSVTEAFF.

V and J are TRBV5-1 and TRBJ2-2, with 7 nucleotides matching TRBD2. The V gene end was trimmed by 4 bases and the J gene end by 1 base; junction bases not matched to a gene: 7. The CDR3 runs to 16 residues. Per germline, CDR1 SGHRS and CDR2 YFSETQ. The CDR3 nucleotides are TGCGCCAGCAGCGTACCGGGACTACAGAACACCGGGGAGCTGTTTTTT. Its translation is CASSVPGLQNTGELFF.